This T cell receptor (beta chain) was recovered during a study of shared clonotypes between healthy human individuals (dated by TCRdb to the early 2020s). Regarding the research as a whole: A few men and a couple of women, aged 18 to 49 years, made up the cohort. For each donor, CD4 naive and CD4 memory were each run on three plates, CD8 naive on two plates, and CD8 memory on one plate. Blood TCR repertoires of roughly five healthy adults were deeply sequenced to estimate repertoire size and the extent of clonotype sharing between individuals. Per donor, leukapheresis produced somewhere between about 0.85 and 9.5 billion PBMCs. Libraries were prepared and TCR repertoires were sequenced by different laboratories using diverse techniques, in order to increase sequencing depth and limit assay-specific biases. Study-wide conclusions, independent of this receptor: Because the study included only a small number of donors, the genetic and exposure-history diversity represented was limited. Based on pairwise subsampling, the degree of clonotype sharing among donors was expected to be affected by sequencing depth. About 5% of naive CD4, roughly 3.6% of naive CD8, around 2.3% of memory CD4, and 0.4% of memory CD8 clonotypes were shared across several donors. Naive subsets generally had larger estimated clonotype richness than memory subsets. Sampling was restricted to blood, and TCR repertoires in tissue are likely to differ from TCR repertoires in blood. Higher generation probabilities were observed for clonotypes shared by all four sorted-subset donors than for non-shared clonotypes. Rarefaction of sorted-subset datasets indicated incomplete sequencing despite the large sequencing depth.

Healthy HIV-negative adults with no recently reported acute infections or vaccinations were included as donors. Every donor was a Caucasian adult residing in Nashville, Tennessee, USA. Magnetic negative selection was used to enrich CD4+ T cells, after which naive cells were positively selected on CD45RA and the negative fraction became the memory subset. After blood collection by leukapheresis, PBMCs were isolated using Ficoll-Histopaque density gradient centrifugation and then cryopreserved in the vapor phase of liquid nitrogen. Purity and quantity of every magnetically sorted T cell population were checked by analytical flow cytometry. Each sorted fraction had its genomic DNA isolated and then quantified by UV absorbance on a Nanodrop 2000c. TCR CDR3 regions were amplified from genomic DNA by multiplex PCR using the deep immunoSEQ assay. For each cell subset, the extracted genomic DNA was distributed evenly across all wells of several immunoSEQ 96-well plates, and each plate served as one replicate. For sorted subsets, approximately 210 ng genomic DNA, equal to 30,000 to 35,000 T cell genomes, was loaded into each replicate PCR. The purified libraries were quantified using a Qubit 3.0 fluorometer, sized with a Bioanalyzer 2100, and then quantified again using the KAPA Library Quantification kit. A separate single-read 150-cycle Illumina NextSeq 550 flow cell was used to sequence each immunoSEQ 96-well plate. Concerning the study's data processing: The immunoSEQ output contained only junctional sequences without quality scores, so filtering could not match that applied to full-length reads. To assign V/J genes and CDR3, sequences were annotated against IMGT germline references using PyIR, a Python wrapper for IgBLAST v1.9. Reads with weak V/J assignments (E-value above 1e-6), missing CDR3, stop codons, out-of-frame junctions, or ambiguous translated residues were removed. A V3J clonotype was defined by an identical inferred V gene, J gene, and CDR3 amino acid sequence. To compute the percentage overlap between repertoires, the number of shared unique clonotypes was divided by the size of the smaller repertoire. Repertoire richness was assessed with RTK rarefaction, the Chao1 estimator, and Recon v2.1 estimates of unobserved clonotypes. Generation probabilities were computed with OLGA for all TCRbeta clonotypes obtained by the gDNA method from several donors. In its TCRdb copy, this immuneACCESS table keeps in-frame sequences only and misses some clones. Where compared with another copy, unresolved V genes explain less than half of these, and the others have no known cause. V, J and clone size are those of that table, while D and trimming were read from the DNA. This sample is represented by millions of clones; roughly 93% of them were singletons. The ten largest clones represent 0.35% to 0.45% of the sample.

Trimming costs V 2 bases and J 0 bases, and their ends lie 15 bases apart. The CDR3 has 17 amino acids, counting the end cysteine and phenylalanine. The kept DNA is CDR3 alone, 51 bases in frame from the first base. Looking up the germline V gene (reference sequence) yields CDR1 SEHNR and CDR2 FQNEAQ. Of note for this clone: The antigen it binds to is not known. Base qualities are missing; no much larger clone stands one base away.

The chain links TRBV7-9 with TRBJ2-3; the D segment could be TRBD2, given 6 matching bases. This TCR was recovered from a young man in good health. Some clones in this sample may be carry-over from other donors' samples. Sequencing was carried out using naive CD4+ T cells from PBMCs. What this sample's cell subset or site label stands for: CD45RA+ positively selected. The CDR3 protein is CASSLSLSGLSTDTQYF. Read as DNA, the sequence is TGTGCCAGCAGCTTATCCCTTAGCGGATTAAGCACAGATACGCAGTATTTT. Where the CDR3 stops, the reference TRBV7-9 and TRBJ2-3 genes take over; the full variable domain is DTGVSQNPRHKITKRGQNVTFRCDPISEHNRLYWYRQTLGQGPEFLTYFQNEAQLEKSRLLSDRFSAERPKGSFSTLEIQRTEQGDSAMYLCASSLSLSGLSTDTQYFGPGTRLTVL.